The TCR beta chain under discussion was sequenced for a study of T cells in Graves' hyperthyroidism and ophthalmopathy. Study-level background: The blood sample was taken at first diagnosis, before treatment began.

Using RNA transcripts as the source, TCR beta CDR3 regions were amplified. Carried out on the TCR CDR3, a first-round RT-PCR used the HTBI primer set. TCRdb re-called the multiplex PCR reads with MiXCR, one entry per CDR3 protein. The table includes some 350,000 distinct CDR3 sequences, less than 20% detected once. Germline CDR1 SEHNR, CDR2 FQNEAQ (reference sequence). V dropped 2 bases and J dropped 4 bases, with 5 bases sitting between them. The CDR3 has 12 amino acids. Those with hyperthyroidism were 18 to 65 years old, newly diagnosed, and ill for under 2 months. The sample of blood was obtained at first hyperthyroidism diagnosis (before any ophthalmopathy symptoms). In its sample, this clonotype was seen a few times.

Material for sequencing was blood. This TCR was sampled from a woman aged 18-29 years with Graves' hyperthyroidism that later progressed to Graves' ophthalmopathy. The chain carries TRBV7-9 and TRBJ1-1; D is ambiguous. Here the CDR3 DNA reads TGTGCCAGCAGCTTACAAACCACTGAAGCTTTCTTT. Its translation: CASSLQTTEAFF.